This passage covers 2 T cell receptor beta chains from one sample sequenced in a study of cytomegalovirus exposure and HLA in healthy donors. With 60 Vbeta and 13 Jbeta primers, the PCR was carried out. Generated by immunoSEQ multiplex PCR, the TCRdb table keeps only in-frame clones and is missing some. The sample includes some 78,000 clones, about three quarters of them seen just once. Sequencing input: PBMCs. The receptor set was obtained from a woman between 40 and 55 years old in good health and CMV-seropositive.

The rearrangement links TRBV6-1 to TRBJ2-3; TRBD2 matches 7 bases. V gave up 6 bases and J gave up 1 base; unmatched junction bases: 7. This CDR3 comprises 15 residues. Germline lookup yields CDR1 MNHNS and CDR2 SASEGT. CDR3: CASSQLASGTDTQYF. The CDR3 DNA reads TGTGCCAGCAGCCAACTAGCGTCGGGCACAGATACGCAGTATTTT.

The chain links TRBV7-9 to TRBJ1-2; no firm D call. V lost 4 bases and J lost 0, with 12 bases in between. Germline CDR1 reads SEHNR; CDR2 reads FQNEAQ (reference sequence). The CDR3 is made up of 15 amino acids. The CDR3 reads CASSYHTEANYGYTF. Written as DNA, the CDR3 is TGTGCCAGCAGCTACCACACAGAAGCTAACTATGGCTACACCTTC. The variable domain in full, completed from reference TRBV7-9 and TRBJ1-2, reads DTGVSQNPRHKITKRGQNVTFRCDPISEHNRLYWYRQTLGQGPEFLTYFQNEAQLEKSRLLSDRFSAERPKGSFSTLEIQRTEQGDSAMYLCASSYHTEANYGYTFGSGTRLTVV.